The clone carrying this TCR beta chain was detected ten times or more. Its antigen is currently unknown. This record comes from a study of T-cell reconstitution after alpha-beta-depleted transplantation in children. Findings and caveats of the study: Reportedly, only several hundred clones from non-depleted graft cells drove alpha-beta T-cell counts at about two months. Recipient T cells and thymic progenitors that survived were the source of the high TCRbeta diversity seen at day 60 in some patients. A year had passed since transplant, and T-cell counts and diversity by then came mostly from newly produced T cells.

Preparation of the TCRbeta library involved a method that used unique molecular identifiers. TCRdb re-called the PCR reads with MiXCR, one entry per CDR3 protein. The sample includes 180,000 or so distinct CDR3 sequences, 5.5% to 7% of them seen just once. The V end was cut by 3 bases, the J end by 1 base, with 24 bases between. Germline values: CDR1 DFQATT, CDR2 SNEGSKA (reference sequence). The CDR3 contains 18 residues. The TCR originated in a girl under three years old with combined immunodeficiency, due to receive a stem cell transplant. The rearrangement uses TRBV20-1 and TRBJ1-1; TRBD1 might be the D (5 bases). Specimen: PBMCs, collected before TCRalphabeta/CD19-depleted stem cell transplant. The CDR3 DNA follows: TGCAGTGCTAGTTCGGGCCTTGTATGGGGCGGGGGGAACACTGAAGCTTTCTTT. Amino acid sequence: CSASSGLVWGGGNTEAFF.